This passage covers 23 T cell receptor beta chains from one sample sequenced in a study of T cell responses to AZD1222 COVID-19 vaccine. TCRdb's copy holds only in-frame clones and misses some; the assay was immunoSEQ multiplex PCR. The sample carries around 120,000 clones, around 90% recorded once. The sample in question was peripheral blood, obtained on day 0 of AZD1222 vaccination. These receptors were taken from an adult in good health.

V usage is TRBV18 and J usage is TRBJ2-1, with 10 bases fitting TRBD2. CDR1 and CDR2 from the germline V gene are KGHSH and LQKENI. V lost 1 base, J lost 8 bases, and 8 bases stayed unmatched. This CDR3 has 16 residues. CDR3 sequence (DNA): TGTGCCAGCTCACCACTACTAGCGGGGCTCGGCGATGAGCAGTTCTTC. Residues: CASSPLLAGLGDEQFF.

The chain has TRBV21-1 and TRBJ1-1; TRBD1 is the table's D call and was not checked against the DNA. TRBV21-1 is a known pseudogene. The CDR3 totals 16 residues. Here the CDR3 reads CASSTIPRAGNTEAFF. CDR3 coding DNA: TGTGCCAGCAGCACCATCCCCAGGGCTGGGAACACTGAAGCTTTCTTT.

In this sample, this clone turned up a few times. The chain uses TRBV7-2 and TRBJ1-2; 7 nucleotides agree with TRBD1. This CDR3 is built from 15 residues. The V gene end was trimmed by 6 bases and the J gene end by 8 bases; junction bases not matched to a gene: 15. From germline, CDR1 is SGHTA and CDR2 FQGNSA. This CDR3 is CASSPEGQDPRGYTF. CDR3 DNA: TGTGCCAGCAGTCCAGAAGGACAGGACCCTAGAGGCTACACCTTC.

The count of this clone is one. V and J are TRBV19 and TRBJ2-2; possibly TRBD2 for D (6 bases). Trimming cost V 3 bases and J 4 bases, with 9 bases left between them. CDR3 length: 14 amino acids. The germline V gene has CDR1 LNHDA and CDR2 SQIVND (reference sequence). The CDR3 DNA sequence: TGTGCCAGTAGTATTGGAGGGTTCACCGGGGAGCTGTTTTTT. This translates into CASSIGGFTGELFF.

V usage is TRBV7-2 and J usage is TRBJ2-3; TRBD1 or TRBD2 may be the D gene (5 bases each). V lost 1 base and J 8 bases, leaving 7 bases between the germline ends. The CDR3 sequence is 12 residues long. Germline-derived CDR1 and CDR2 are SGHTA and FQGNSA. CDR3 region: CASSLGGVTQYF. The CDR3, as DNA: TGTGCCAGCAGCTTAGGAGGGGTTACGCAGTATTTT.

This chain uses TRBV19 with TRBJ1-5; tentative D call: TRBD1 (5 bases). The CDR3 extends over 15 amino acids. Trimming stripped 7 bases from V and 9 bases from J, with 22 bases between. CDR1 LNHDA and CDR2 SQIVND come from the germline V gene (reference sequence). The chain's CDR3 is CASNPGTASVWPQHF. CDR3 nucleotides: TGTGCCAGTAACCCCGGGACGGCCTCCGTGTGGCCCCAGCATTTT. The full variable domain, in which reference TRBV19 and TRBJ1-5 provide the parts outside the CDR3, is DGGITQSPKYLFRKEGQNVTLSCEQNLNHDAMYWYRQDPGQGLRLIYYSQIVNDFQKGDIAEGYSVSREKKESFPLTVTSAQKNPTAFYLCASNPGTASVWPQHFGDGTRLSIL.

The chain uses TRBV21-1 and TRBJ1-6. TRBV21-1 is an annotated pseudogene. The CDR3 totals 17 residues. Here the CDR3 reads CASSKRSGSSYNSPLHF. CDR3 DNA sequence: TGTGCCAGCAGCAAGAGGTCCGGGAGCTCCTATAATTCACCCCTCCACTTT.

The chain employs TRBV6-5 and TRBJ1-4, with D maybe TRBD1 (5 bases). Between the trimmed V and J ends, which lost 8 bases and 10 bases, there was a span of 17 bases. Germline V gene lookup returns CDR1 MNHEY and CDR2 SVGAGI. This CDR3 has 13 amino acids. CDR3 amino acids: CASFSSVGGKLFF. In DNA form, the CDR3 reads TGTGCCAGCTTCTCCTCCGTGGGGGGAAAACTGTTTTTT.

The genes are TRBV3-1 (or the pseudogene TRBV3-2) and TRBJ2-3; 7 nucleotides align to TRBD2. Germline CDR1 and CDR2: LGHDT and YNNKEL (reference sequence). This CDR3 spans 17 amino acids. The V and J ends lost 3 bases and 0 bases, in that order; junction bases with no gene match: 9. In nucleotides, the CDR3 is TGTGCCAGCAGCCACTCTGGCGGGAGTTATAGCACAGATACGCAGTATTTT. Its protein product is CASSHSGGSYSTDTQYF.

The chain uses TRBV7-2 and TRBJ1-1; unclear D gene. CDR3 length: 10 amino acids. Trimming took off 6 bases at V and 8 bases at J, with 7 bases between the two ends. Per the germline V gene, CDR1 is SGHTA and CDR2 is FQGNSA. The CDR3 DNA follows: TGTGCCAGCAGTTTATTCGAAGCTTTCTTT. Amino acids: CASSLFEAFF.

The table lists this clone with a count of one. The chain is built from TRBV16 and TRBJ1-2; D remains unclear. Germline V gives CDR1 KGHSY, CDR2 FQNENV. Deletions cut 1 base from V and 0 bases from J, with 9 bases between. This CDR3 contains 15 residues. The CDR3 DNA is TGTGCCAGCAGCCAATACGGGCCCCCTAACTATGGCTACACCTTC. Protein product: CASSQYGPPNYGYTF.

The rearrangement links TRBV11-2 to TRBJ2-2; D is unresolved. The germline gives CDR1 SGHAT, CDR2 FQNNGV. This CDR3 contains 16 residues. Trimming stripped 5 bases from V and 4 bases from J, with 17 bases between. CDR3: CASSMGPTIPTGELFF. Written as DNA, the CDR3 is TGTGCCAGCAGCATGGGCCCAACAATCCCCACCGGGGAGCTGTTTTTT.

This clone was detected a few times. DNA of the CDR3: TGCGCCAGCCACCCCCAGACGAACACCGGGGAGCTGTTTTTT. Translation gives CASHPQTNTGELFF. This chain uses TRBV10-2 with TRBJ2-2; D ambiguous. This CDR3 is built from 14 residues. Germline V lookup: CDR1 WSHSY, CDR2 SAAADI. V lost 8 bases and J lost 0, with 10 bases in between.

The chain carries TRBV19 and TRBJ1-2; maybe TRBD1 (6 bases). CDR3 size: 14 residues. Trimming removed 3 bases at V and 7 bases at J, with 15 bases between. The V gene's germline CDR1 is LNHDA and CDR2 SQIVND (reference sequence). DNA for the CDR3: TGTGCCAGTAGTATTGATCGGGGGCCGCGTGGCTACACCTTC. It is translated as CASSIDRGPRGYTF.

The CDR3 bases are TGCGCCAGCAGCTTGGTGGCTAGCAGTGGCTCCTACAATGAGCAGTTCTTC. Translating gives CASSLVASSGSYNEQFF. The gene calls are TRBV5-1 and TRBJ2-1, with D possibly TRBD2 on 5 matching bases. V was pared by 0 bases and J by 0 bases, with 13 bases between. Germline CDR1 reads SGHRS; CDR2 reads YFSETQ. This CDR3 is built from 17 residues.

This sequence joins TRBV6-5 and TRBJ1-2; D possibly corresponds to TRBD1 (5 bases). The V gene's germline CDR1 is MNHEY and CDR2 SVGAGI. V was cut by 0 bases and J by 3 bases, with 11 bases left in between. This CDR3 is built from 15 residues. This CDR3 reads CASSYSGGKDYGYTF. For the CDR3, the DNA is TGTGCCAGCAGTTACTCCGGGGGAAAGGACTATGGCTACACCTTC.

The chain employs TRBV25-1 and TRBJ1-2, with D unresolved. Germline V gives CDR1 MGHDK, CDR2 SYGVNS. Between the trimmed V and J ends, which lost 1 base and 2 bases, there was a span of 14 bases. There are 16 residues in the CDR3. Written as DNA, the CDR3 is TGTGCCAGCAGTGAATCAGTGGACCGTCCCAACTATGGCTACACCTTC. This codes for CASSESVDRPNYGYTF.

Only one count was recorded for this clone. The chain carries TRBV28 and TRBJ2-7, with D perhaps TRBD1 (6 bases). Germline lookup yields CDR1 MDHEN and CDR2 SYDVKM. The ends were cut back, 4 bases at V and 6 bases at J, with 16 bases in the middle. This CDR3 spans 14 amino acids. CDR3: CASSSTGLVREQYF. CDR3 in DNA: TGTGCCAGCAGTTCTACAGGGTTGGTCCGCGAGCAGTACTTC.

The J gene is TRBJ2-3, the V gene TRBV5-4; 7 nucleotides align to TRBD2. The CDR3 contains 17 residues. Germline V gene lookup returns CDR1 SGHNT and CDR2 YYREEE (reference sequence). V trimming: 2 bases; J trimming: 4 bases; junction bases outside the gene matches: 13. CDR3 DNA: TGTGCCAGCAGCTTCAGGAGGGGCGGGAGTACCCCAGATACGCAGTATTTT. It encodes CASSFRRGGSTPDTQYF. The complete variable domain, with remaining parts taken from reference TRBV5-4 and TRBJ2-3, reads ETGVTQSPTHLIKTRGQQVTLRCSSQSGHNTVSWYQQALGQGPQFIFQYYREEENGRGNFPPRFSGLQFPNYSSELNVNALELDDSALYLCASSFRRGGSTPDTQYFGPGTRLTVL.

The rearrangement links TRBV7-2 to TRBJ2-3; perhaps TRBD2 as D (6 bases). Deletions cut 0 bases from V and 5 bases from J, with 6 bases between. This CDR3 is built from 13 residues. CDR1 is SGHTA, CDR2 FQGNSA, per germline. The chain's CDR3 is CASSLAGGDTQYF. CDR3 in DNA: TGTGCCAGCAGCTTAGCCGGGGGAGATACGCAGTATTTT.

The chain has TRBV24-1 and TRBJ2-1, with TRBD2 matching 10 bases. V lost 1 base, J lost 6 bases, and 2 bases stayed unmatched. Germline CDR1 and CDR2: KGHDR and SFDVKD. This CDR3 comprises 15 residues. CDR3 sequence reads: CATSDFGTSANEQFF. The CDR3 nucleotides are TGTGCCACCAGTGATTTCGGGACTAGCGCCAATGAGCAGTTCTTC.

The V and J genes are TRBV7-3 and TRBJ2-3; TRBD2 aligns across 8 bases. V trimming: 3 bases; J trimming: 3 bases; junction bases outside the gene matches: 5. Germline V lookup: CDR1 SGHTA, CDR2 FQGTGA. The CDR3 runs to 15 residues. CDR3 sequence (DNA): TGTGCCAGCAGCTTCGGGGGGGCCAGGACAGATACGCAGTATTTT. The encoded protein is CASSFGGARTDTQYF.

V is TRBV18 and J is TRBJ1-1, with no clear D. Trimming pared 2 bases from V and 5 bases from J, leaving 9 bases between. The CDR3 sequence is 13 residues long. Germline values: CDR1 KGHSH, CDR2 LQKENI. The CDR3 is CASSPDLGTEAFF. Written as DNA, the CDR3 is TGTGCCAGCTCACCAGACCTCGGTACTGAAGCTTTCTTT.